These 30 T cell receptor beta chains came from one sample sequenced in a study of beta chain features in type 1 diabetes. cDNA synthesis used the whole RNA isolate, giving expressed TCRB sequences. Profiled with immunoSEQ multiplex PCR; TCRdb holds only in-frame clones, not every one. In the table there are fewer than 150,000 clones, 6.5% to 8.5% of which are singletons. Input material: central memory CD4+ T cells from blood. The receptors here all came from a woman aged 30 to 39 in good health.

The table lists this clone with a few counts. The chain is built from TRBV7-2 and TRBJ2-3; D is possibly TRBD2 (5 bases). The CDR3 has 15 residues. V lost 5 bases and J lost 4, with 16 bases in between. Germline CDR1 and CDR2: SGHTA and FQGNSA. CDR3 DNA sequence: TGTGCCAGCAGCCAGAGTCTTGGAGGTCCAGATACGCAGTATTTT. Translating gives CASSQSLGGPDTQYF.

The chain is built from TRBV7-3 and TRBJ2-5, with D perhaps matching TRBD2 (7 bases). CDR1 and CDR2 (germline): SGHTA, FQGTGA. V lost 5 bases and J lost 5, with 18 bases in between. The CDR3 runs 15 residues. The CDR3 DNA is TGTGCCAGCAGCCAGAGGGGGGGGGCTGCGGAGACCCAGTACTTC. This codes for CASSQRGGAAETQYF. Filled out from reference TRBV7-3 and TRBJ2-5, the complete variable domain reads GAGVSQTPSNKVTEKGKYVELRCDPISGHTALYWYRQSLGQGPEFLIYFQGTGAADDSGLPNDRFFAVRPEGSVSTLKIQRTERGDSAVYLCASSQRGGAAETQYFGPGTRLLVL.

This clone has more than one count but fewer than ten. The V gene is TRBV28, the J gene TRBJ1-2; D call uncertain. V was pared by 1 base and J by 4 bases, with 7 bases between. Germline V gene sequence: CDR1 MDHEN, CDR2 SYDVKM. The CDR3 runs 13 residues. The DNA for the CDR3 is TGTGCCAGCAGTTTATTTTCGGGCTATGGCTACACCTTC. Protein product: CASSLFSGYGYTF.

This chain uses TRBV5-6 with TRBJ2-5; TRBD1 matches 8 bases. The CDR3 sequence is 16 residues long. From germline, CDR1 is SGHDT and CDR2 YYEEEE. V lost 3 bases to trimming and J lost 5 bases; unmatched junction nucleotides: 12. CDR3 residues: CASSYGTGAMGETQYF. The CDR3 DNA reads TGTGCCAGCAGCTACGGGACAGGAGCTATGGGGGAGACCCAGTACTTC.

The chain joins TRBV29-1 to TRBJ2-7; weak D call: TRBD2 (6 bases). Germline V lookup: CDR1 SQVTM, CDR2 ANQGSEA. The CDR3 is 15 residues long. V gave up 2 bases and J gave up 12 bases, with 26 bases separating them. The CDR3 DNA is TGCAGCGTTGAAAGGGTGTCGGGGGAAGTAAGGTGGCGGTACTTC. It specifies CSVERVSGEVRWRYF.

This clone has a handful of counts. The V call is TRBV27, the J call TRBJ2-4; D ambiguous. Germline values: CDR1 MNHEY, CDR2 SMNVEV (reference sequence). The CDR3 consists of 13 residues. The V and J ends lost 6 bases and 7 bases respectively, with 13 bases between them. The CDR3 nucleotides are TGTGCCAGCAGCGATAGTTTTACGAACATTCAGTACTTC. Translation: CASSDSFTNIQYF.

This clone was seen a handful of times. V gene TRBV12-5 combines with J gene TRBJ2-1; 8 bases agree with TRBD1. CDR3 size: 14 residues. V lost 1 base and J lost 8; bases outside the gene matches: 4. Germline V gives CDR1 LGHNT, CDR2 FRNRAP. The CDR3 here is CASGLGQGSYEQFF. CDR3 nucleotides: TGTGCTAGTGGTTTGGGACAGGGGTCCTATGAGCAGTTCTTC.

This clone showed up many times. The rearrangement joins TRBV6-5 to TRBJ2-2, with 11 nucleotides matching TRBD2. The germline gives CDR1 MNHEY, CDR2 SVGAGI. This CDR3 is built from 15 residues. Germline trimming cut 5 bases from V and 3 bases from J; bases unmatched to any gene: 2. CDR3 amino acids: CASSALAGDTGELFF. Written as DNA, the CDR3 is TGTGCCAGCAGTGCACTAGCGGGAGACACCGGGGAGCTGTTTTTT.

The genes are TRBV28 and TRBJ2-1, with 8 bases aligning to TRBD2. V lost 5 bases to trimming and J lost 4 bases; unmatched junction nucleotides: 7. Germline-derived CDR1 and CDR2 are MDHEN and SYDVKM. This CDR3 spans 15 amino acids. The CDR3 bases are TGTGCCAGCAGTGGAGAAGCGGGAGCATACAATGAGCAGTTCTTC. As protein: CASSGEAGAYNEQFF.

The rearrangement links TRBV11-2 to TRBJ2-3; TRBD2 matches 9 bases. CDR1 and CDR2 from the germline V gene are SGHAT and FQNNGV. The CDR3 runs to 17 residues. V lost 0 bases and J lost 4; bases outside the gene matches: 8. In DNA form, the CDR3 reads TGTGCCAGCAGCTTAGATCTTCAGCGGGAGGTAGCAGATACGCAGTATTTT. Residues: CASSLDLQREVADTQYF.

This clone showed up just a few times. The chain links TRBV7-2 to TRBJ2-2; possible D gene TRBD2, 6 bases. The germline V and J ends were trimmed by 3 bases and 6 bases, with 11 bases remaining between them. The germline CDR1 and CDR2 sequences are SGHTA and FQGNSA. The length of the CDR3 is 14 residues. The CDR3 loop reads CASSLGGVPGELFF. DNA of the CDR3: TGTGCCAGCAGCTTGGGAGGAGTCCCCGGGGAGCTGTTTTTT.

The chain uses TRBV25-1 and TRBJ2-7; perhaps TRBD1 as D (6 bases). The germline V gene has CDR1 MGHDK and CDR2 SYGVNS. Trimming took 5 bases from V and 7 from J, leaving 18 bases between them. The CDR3 sequence is 14 residues long. CDR3 protein: CASSSLQGPGEQYF. The CDR3 DNA sequence: TGTGCCAGCAGTTCCCTCCAGGGGCCGGGGGAGCAGTACTTC.

In its sample, this clone was seen many times. The chain recombines TRBV7-9 with TRBJ2-1; 8 nucleotides agree with TRBD1. The CDR3 is 15 residues long. Germline loops: CDR1 SEHNR, CDR2 FQNEAQ (reference sequence). The V and J ends lost 5 bases and 3 bases, in that order; junction bases with no gene match: 6. The CDR3 DNA reads as TGTGCCAGCAGCCGTTGGACAGGGAACTACAATGAGCAGTTCTTC. It encodes CASSRWTGNYNEQFF.

This clone has a handful of counts. The V call is TRBV30, the J call TRBJ1-3; the D gene is possibly TRBD1 (5 bases). The CDR3 has 14 residues. With 2 bases removed from V and 2 bases from J, the gap between germline ends came to 10 bases. Germline V CDR1 and CDR2: GTSNPN, SVGIG (reference sequence). The CDR3 is CAWSPKGPGNTIYF. DNA for the CDR3: TGTGCCTGGAGTCCTAAGGGGCCTGGAAACACCATATATTTT.

CDR3 bases: TGTGCCAGCAGTTTTCAGGGGGCAAAAAATGAGCAGTTCTTC. Encoded protein: CASSFQGAKNEQFF. V and J are TRBV27 and TRBJ2-1, with 8 bases fitting TRBD1. With 3 bases clipped from V and 7 bases from J, the junction kept 5 bases outside the gene matches. The CDR3 consists of 14 residues. Germline CDR1 and CDR2: MNHEY and SMNVEV (reference sequence).

The chain combines TRBV7-3 with TRBJ2-1; 8 nucleotides agree with TRBD2. Germline lookup yields CDR1 SGHTA and CDR2 FQGTGA. The V and J ends lost 2 bases and 8 bases, in that order; junction bases with no gene match: 8. The CDR3 is made up of 15 amino acids. This CDR3 reads CASSLGSPGRDEQFF. The CDR3 nucleotides read TGTGCCAGCAGCTTAGGGTCCCCCGGGAGGGATGAGCAGTTCTTC.

This clone was counted at least ten times. This rearrangement joins TRBV10-3 to TRBJ2-1, with 8 bases matching TRBD2. The CDR3 has 13 amino acids. V dropped 3 bases and J dropped 9; count of bases not matched to a gene: 4. Germline V gene sequence: CDR1 ENHRY, CDR2 SYGVKD. CDR3 sequence: CAISETGGTEQFF. In nucleotides, the CDR3 is TGTGCCATCAGTGAAACGGGAGGGACTGAGCAGTTCTTC.

The rearrangement uses TRBV4-2 and TRBJ2-5; possibly TRBD1 for D (7 bases). V was trimmed by 1 base and J by 1 base, leaving 13 bases between them. This CDR3 has 16 amino acids. Germline V gives CDR1 LGHNA, CDR2 YNFKEQ. Here the CDR3 reads CASSQGAGTVQETQYF. The CDR3 DNA follows: TGTGCCAGCAGCCAAGGGGCGGGGACAGTCCAAGAGACCCAGTACTTC.

This clone was observed a handful of times. The chain links TRBV4-3 to TRBJ2-1, with no clear D. V was trimmed by 0 bases and J by 7 bases, leaving 13 bases between them. This CDR3 has 15 amino acids. Germline V CDR1 and CDR2: LGHNA, YSLEER. CDR3 loop: CASSQDLVEWNEQFF. CDR3 sequence (DNA): TGCGCCAGCAGCCAAGATTTGGTGGAGTGGAATGAGCAGTTCTTC.

This clone has just a few counts. The rearrangement links TRBV29-1 to TRBJ2-4, with 7 bases identical to TRBD1. This CDR3 is built from 11 residues. Germline-derived CDR1 and CDR2 are SQVTM and ANQGSEA. The V segment lost 7 bases and the J segment 8 bases; nucleotides outside the gene matches: 5. CDR3 region: CSAGQRDIQYF. CDR3 nucleotide sequence: TGCAGCGCGGGACAGAGGGACATTCAGTACTTC.

The genes are TRBV7-9 and TRBJ2-1; TRBD2 agrees at 12 bases. Germline CDR1 SEHNR, CDR2 FQNEAQ (reference sequence). This CDR3 is built from 15 residues. The trim removed 5 bases at V and 9 bases at J, leaving 8 bases unmatched. CDR3 nucleotides: TGTGCCAGCAGCCCCCGACTAGCGGGAGTGGCTGAGCAGTTCTTC. It specifies CASSPRLAGVAEQFF.

This clone showed up many times. The chain joins TRBV5-1 to TRBJ1-1; TRBD1 might be the D (5 bases). The CDR3 covers 15 residues. The germline V gene has CDR1 SGHRS and CDR2 YFSETQ. V gave up 4 bases and J gave up 4 bases, with 17 bases separating them. The CDR3, as DNA: TGCGCCAGCAGCCCCACACGGGGGGTGAGCACTGAAGCTTTCTTT. Amino acids: CASSPTRGVSTEAFF.

J is TRBJ2-5 and V is TRBV5-6; D call uncertain. Germline-derived CDR1 and CDR2 are SGHDT and YYEEEE. Trimming pared 0 bases from V and 5 bases from J, leaving 5 bases between. CDR3 length: 12 amino acids. The CDR3 is CASSLVGETQYF. CDR3 sequence (DNA): TGTGCCAGCAGCTTGGTGGGCGAGACCCAGTACTTC.

The chain couples TRBV28 to TRBJ1-1; D uncertain. Germline CDR1 reads MDHEN; CDR2 reads SYDVKM. CDR3 length equals 13 residues. V shed 3 bases and J shed 3 bases, with 8 bases lying between them. The CDR3 sequence: CASSLRAHTEAFF. The DNA for the CDR3 is TGTGCCAGCAGTTTGAGGGCCCACACTGAAGCTTTCTTT.

This clone appeared many times. The chain carries TRBV28 and TRBJ1-1; D is undetermined. The V end was cut by 8 bases, the J end by 4 bases, with 14 bases between. The germline CDR1 and CDR2 sequences are MDHEN and SYDVKM. This CDR3 spans 13 amino acids. The CDR3 DNA is TGTGCCAGCGTCACTTTCGGAGGCACTGAAGCTTTCTTT. Its protein product is CASVTFGGTEAFF.

The J gene is TRBJ2-3, the V gene TRBV7-9; TRBD2 matches at 9 bases. V lost 6 bases to trimming and J lost 4 bases; unmatched junction nucleotides: 11. Germline values: CDR1 SEHNR, CDR2 FQNEAQ (reference sequence). CDR3 length: 16 amino acids. In DNA, the CDR3 is TGTGCCAGCAGTAGGGGCAGCGGGAGGTTTTCAGATACGCAGTATTTT. It encodes CASSRGSGRFSDTQYF.

This clone was seen a few times. V and J are TRBV14 and TRBJ2-1; 9 nucleotides match TRBD2. There are 13 residues in the CDR3. Germline CDR1 reads SGHDN; CDR2 reads FVKESK. Unmatched junction bases numbered 4, after V lost 3 bases and J lost 10 bases. The CDR3 is CASSQREGGEQFF. CDR3 DNA sequence: TGTGCCAGCAGCCAGCGGGAGGGTGGCGAGCAGTTCTTC.

The V gene is TRBV4-2, the J gene TRBJ2-4; TRBD2 matches 10 bases. The CDR3 consists of 13 residues. Germline values: CDR1 LGHNA, CDR2 YNFKEQ. CDR3 sequence reads: CATSGVAKNIQYF. CDR3 sequence (DNA): TGTGCTACTAGCGGGGTAGCCAAAAACATTCAGTACTTC.

This clone was observed at least ten times. V usage is TRBV5-1 and J usage is TRBJ2-1; possibly TRBD1 for D (6 bases). Germline values: CDR1 SGHRS, CDR2 YFSETQ. This CDR3 has 13 amino acids. Trimming removed 2 bases from V and 9 bases from J, with 12 bases in between. CDR3 nucleotides: TGCGCCAGCAGCTTATACAGGGACGGTGAGCAGTTCTTC. Translation: CASSLYRDGEQFF.

This clone showed up just a few times. The V gene is TRBV7-2, the J gene TRBJ2-7, with D tentatively TRBD2 (7 bases). This CDR3 region has 15 residues. V was trimmed by 5 bases and J by 3 bases, leaving 17 bases between them. CDR1 and CDR2 (germline): SGHTA, FQGNSA. As DNA, the CDR3 is TGTGCCAGCAGCCGTGGGAGGGGACAAAACTACGAGCAGTACTTC. Translation: CASSRGRGQNYEQYF.